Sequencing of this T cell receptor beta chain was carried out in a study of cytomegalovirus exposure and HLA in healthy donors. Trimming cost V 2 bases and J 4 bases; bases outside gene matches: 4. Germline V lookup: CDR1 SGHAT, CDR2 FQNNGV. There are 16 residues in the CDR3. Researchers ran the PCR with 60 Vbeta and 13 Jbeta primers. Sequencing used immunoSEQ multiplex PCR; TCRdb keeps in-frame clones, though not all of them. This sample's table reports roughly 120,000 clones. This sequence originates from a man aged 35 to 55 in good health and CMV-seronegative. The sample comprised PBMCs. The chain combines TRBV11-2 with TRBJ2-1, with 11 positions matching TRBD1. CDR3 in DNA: TGTGCCAGCAGCTTATGGGGGACAGGGGGTTACAATGAGCAGTTCTTC. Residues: CASSLWGTGGYNEQFF.